This entry features one T cell receptor (beta chain) sequence. Its antigen is unknown. Per-base qualities were not stored, and no clone one base away is much larger. The sample holds other DNA sequences that translate to the same CDR3. This record belongs to a study of shared clonotypes between healthy human individuals (dated by TCRdb to 2020 to 2022). About the investigation overall: The cohort comprised a couple of women and a few men aged 18 to 49 years. For each donor, CD4 naive and CD4 memory were each given three plates, CD8 naive was given two plates, and CD8 memory was given one plate. To estimate repertoire size and how much clonotype sharing occurs between individuals, the study deeply sequenced the blood TCR repertoires of 5 or 6 healthy adults. To increase sequencing depth and limit assay-specific biases, different laboratories used diverse techniques to prepare libraries and sequence TCR repertoires. Between about 0.8 and 9 billion PBMCs per donor were obtained by leukapheresis.

TCR CDR3 regions were amplified from genomic DNA by multiplex PCR using the deep immunoSEQ assay. Extracted genomic DNA from each cell subset was spread evenly across all wells of several immunoSEQ 96-well plates, with each plate serving as a replicate. Each replicate PCR for sorted subsets received roughly 0.2 ug genomic DNA, equal to 30,000 or so T cell genomes. Purified libraries were quantified with a Qubit 3.0 fluorometer, sized on a Bioanalyzer 2100, and re-quantified with the KAPA Library Quantification kit. A separate single-read 150-cycle Illumina NextSeq 550 flow cell was used to sequence each immunoSEQ 96-well plate. The source study handled its data this way. Because the immunoSEQ output held only junctional sequences and lacked quality scores, the filtering could not match the filtering applied to full-length reads. Sequences were annotated with PyIR, a Python wrapper for IgBLAST v1.9, using IMGT germline references to assign V/J genes and CDR3. Reads were filtered out if the reads had weak V/J assignments (E-value above 1e-6), no CDR3, stop codons, out-of-frame junctions, or ambiguous translated residues. V3J clonotypes were defined by identical inferred V gene, J gene, and CDR3 amino acid sequence. Percentage overlap between repertoires was computed as shared unique clonotypes divided by the size of the smaller repertoire. Three approaches were used to assess repertoire richness: RTK rarefaction, the Chao1 estimator, and Recon v2.1 estimates of unobserved clonotypes. For all TCRbeta clonotypes obtained by the gDNA method from four donors, generation probabilities were computed with OLGA. TCRdb took this table from immuneACCESS and kept in-frame rearrangements with V and J called. Such tables lack part of the clones; where checked against another copy, unresolved V genes explain under half of the gap, and the rest is unexplained. D and trimming come from the DNA, and the V and J calls and clone size come from that table. The sample includes over a million clones, with 95% to 97% observed a single time. The ten biggest clones cover roughly 1.1% of the sample.

The donors were healthy, HIV-negative adults with no recently reported acute infections or vaccinations. Every donor was a Caucasian adult living in Nashville, Tennessee, USA. CD4+ T cells were enriched by magnetic negative selection, after which naive cells were positively selected on CD45RA and the negative fraction was taken as the memory subset. Blood was obtained by leukapheresis, after which PBMCs were separated by Ficoll-Histopaque density gradient centrifugation and cryopreserved in liquid nitrogen vapor phase. Analytical flow cytometry was used to check the purity and quantity of each magnetically sorted T cell population. Genomic DNA was isolated from every sorted fraction and measured by UV absorbance on a Nanodrop 2000c. Overall results and qualifications from the work: Sharing across a handful of donors was observed for roughly 5% of naive CD4, over 3% of naive CD8, over 2% of memory CD4, and around 0.4% of memory CD8 clonotypes. Sampling was restricted to blood, and TCR repertoires in tissues likely differ from the TCR repertoires found in blood. Incomplete sequencing was indicated by rarefaction of sorted-subset datasets, despite the large sequencing depth. Naive subsets generally had larger estimated clonotype richness than memory subsets did. Clonotypes shared by all four sorted-subset donors showed higher generation probabilities than non-shared clonotypes. The genetic and exposure-history diversity represented was limited by the small number of donors. Pairwise subsampling led to the expectation that sequencing depth would affect the degree of clonotype sharing among donors.

V and J are truncated by 4 bases and 0 bases respectively, leaving an intervening sequence of 13 bases. The CDR3 covers 15 residues, taking in both the cysteine and the phenylalanine. Of all the DNA, just the CDR3 is kept, 45 bases in frame from base 1. Reading the germline V gene gives CDR1 SNHLY and CDR2 FYNNEI. This sequence was found in a young man in good health. The chain is assembled from TRBV2 and TRBJ2-7; a weak D assignment points to TRBD1 (6 bases agree). Sequences were obtained from naive CD4+ T cells sorted from blood. Interpreted using the paper, the cell subset or site label stands for: CD45RA+ positively selected. Here the CDR3 is given as CASSAQGLSSYEQYF. The DNA reads TGTGCCAGCAGTGCACAGGGCTTAAGCTCCTACGAGCAGTACTTC.